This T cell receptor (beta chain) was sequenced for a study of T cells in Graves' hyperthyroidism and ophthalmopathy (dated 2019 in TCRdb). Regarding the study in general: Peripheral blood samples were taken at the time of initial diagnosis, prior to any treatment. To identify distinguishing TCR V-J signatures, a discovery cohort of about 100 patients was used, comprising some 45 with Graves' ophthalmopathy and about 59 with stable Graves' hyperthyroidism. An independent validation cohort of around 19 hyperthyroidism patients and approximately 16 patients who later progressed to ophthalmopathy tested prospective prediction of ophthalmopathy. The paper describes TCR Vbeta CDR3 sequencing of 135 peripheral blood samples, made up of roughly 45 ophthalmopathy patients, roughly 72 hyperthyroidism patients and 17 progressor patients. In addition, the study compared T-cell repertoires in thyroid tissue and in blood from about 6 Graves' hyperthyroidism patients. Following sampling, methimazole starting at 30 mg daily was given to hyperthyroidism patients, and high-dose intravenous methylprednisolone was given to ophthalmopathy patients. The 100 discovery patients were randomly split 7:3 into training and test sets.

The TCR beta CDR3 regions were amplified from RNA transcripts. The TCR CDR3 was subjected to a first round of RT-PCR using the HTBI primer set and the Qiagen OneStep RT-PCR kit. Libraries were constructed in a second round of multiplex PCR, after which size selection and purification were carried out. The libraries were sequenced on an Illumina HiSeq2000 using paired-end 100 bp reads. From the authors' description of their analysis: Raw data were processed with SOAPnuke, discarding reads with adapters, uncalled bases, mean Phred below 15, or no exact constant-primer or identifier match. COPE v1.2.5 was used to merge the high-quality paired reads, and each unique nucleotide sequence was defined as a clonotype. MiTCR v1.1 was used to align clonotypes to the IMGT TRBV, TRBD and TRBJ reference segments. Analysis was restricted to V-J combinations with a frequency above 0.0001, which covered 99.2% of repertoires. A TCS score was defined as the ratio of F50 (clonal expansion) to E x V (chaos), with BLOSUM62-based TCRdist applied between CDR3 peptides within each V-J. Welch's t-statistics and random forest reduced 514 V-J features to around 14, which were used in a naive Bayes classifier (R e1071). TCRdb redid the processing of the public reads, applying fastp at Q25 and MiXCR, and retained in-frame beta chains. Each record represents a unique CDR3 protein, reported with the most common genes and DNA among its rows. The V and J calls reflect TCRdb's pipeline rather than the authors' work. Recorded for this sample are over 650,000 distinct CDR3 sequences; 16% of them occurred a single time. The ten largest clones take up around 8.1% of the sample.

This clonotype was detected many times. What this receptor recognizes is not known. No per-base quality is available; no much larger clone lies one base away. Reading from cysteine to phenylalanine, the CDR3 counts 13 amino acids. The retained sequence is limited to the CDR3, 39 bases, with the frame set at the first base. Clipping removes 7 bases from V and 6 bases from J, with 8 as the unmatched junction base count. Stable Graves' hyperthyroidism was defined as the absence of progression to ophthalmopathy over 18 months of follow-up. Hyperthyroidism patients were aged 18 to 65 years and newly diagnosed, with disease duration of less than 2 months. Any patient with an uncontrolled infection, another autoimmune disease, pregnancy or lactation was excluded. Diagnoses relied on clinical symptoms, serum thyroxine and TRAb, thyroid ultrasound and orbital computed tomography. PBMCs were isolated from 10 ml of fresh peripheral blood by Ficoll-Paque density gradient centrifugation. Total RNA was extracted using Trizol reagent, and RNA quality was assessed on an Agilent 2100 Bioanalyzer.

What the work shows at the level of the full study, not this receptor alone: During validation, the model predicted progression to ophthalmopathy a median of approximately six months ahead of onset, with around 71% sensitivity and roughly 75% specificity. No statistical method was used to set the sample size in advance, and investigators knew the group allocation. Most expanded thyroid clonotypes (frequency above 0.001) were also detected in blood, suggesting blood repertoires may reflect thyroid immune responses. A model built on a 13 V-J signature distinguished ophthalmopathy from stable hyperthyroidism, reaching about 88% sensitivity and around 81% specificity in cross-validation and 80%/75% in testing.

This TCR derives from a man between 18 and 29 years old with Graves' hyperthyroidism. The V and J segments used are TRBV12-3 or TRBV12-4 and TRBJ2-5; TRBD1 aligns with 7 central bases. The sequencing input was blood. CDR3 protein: CASMPGGVKTQYF. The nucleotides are TGTGCCAGCATGCCAGGGGGTGTAAAGACCCAGTACTTC.